This TCR beta chain appears in the sequencing data of a study of beta chain features in type 1 diabetes (dated 2018 in TCRdb). Background for the entire study: Mean age, gender distribution, total cell number and subset yield were not different between patients and healthy donors. A total of 85 million to 140 million sorted cells were examined across all samples, and the number of cells per subset was strongly correlated with RNA yield. In the study, recently diagnosed type 1 diabetes patients and matched healthy donors were compared on the TCRB repertoires of their sorted circulating CD4+ T cell subsets. Naive and central memory subsets were obtained from all 30 or so donors, but regulatory and stem cell-like memory subsets were isolated from only 8 patients and roughly 8 healthy donors. What the authors observed across the whole study: Because cDNA was sequenced instead of genomic DNA, highly expressing activated cells could be over-represented, though the groups showed no difference in activation or CD3 levels. Naive, central memory and regulatory TCRB repertoires appeared to be more similar among patients than among healthy donors. Type 1 diabetes patients showed a moderate but significant shortening of TCRB CDR3 length in all four CD4+ subsets. PCR may preferentially amplify shorter templates, but because patient and control samples were amplified and corrected together, any resulting skew would affect both groups equally. At VDJ recombination sites, type 1 diabetes patients had fewer insertions and more deleted nucleotides, which implies abnormalities in thymic rearrangement. Because the HLA sub-analyses included only small numbers of individuals, any influence of HLA type on TCRB rearrangement was left unresolved.

The entire amount of isolated RNA was reverse transcribed using the High Capacity cDNA Reverse Transcription Kit, so the sequenced TCRB transcripts were expressed ones. Deep immunoSEQ sequencing was applied to naive, central memory and regulatory T cell samples, giving an average of about 3.4 million total reads per sample. Sorted cells were lysed in RLT buffer and RNA was extracted with DNase-treated RNeasy Micro or Mini kits, depending on cell number. Each cell subset was processed on its own to prevent cross-contamination, while patient and healthy donor samples were processed together. Using the immunoSEQ multiplex PCR, TCRB sequences were amplified from cDNA into 87-bp fragments spanning the CDR3 region. The amplicons were sequenced using the Illumina HiSeq platform. Per the original workflow: PCR bias was corrected computationally using synthetic template baselines, and reads within Hamming distance 2 were collapsed, with unmergeable singletons discarded. Reads were aligned to IMGT to assign V, D and J genes, CDR3 length, and insertions or deletions at six rearrangement sites. Within each subset, clonotype counts were normalized to the number of sorted cells before true diversity and Gini coefficients were calculated with the tcR R package. The overlap coefficient, calculated on TCRB nucleotide sequences, was used to measure repertoire sharing. Out-of-frame TCRB sequences from naive cells were analyzed as a proxy for the pre-selection repertoire. TCRdb retrieved this table from immuneACCESS and kept in-frame rearrangements only. Not all clones are present; in checked studies, unresolved V genes account for under half, and no reason is known for the remainder. From that table come the V and J calls and clone size; the DNA was used to work out D and trimming. A total of about 360,000 clones appear in this sample, around 12% of them only once. The ten largest make up about 0.017% of the sample.

Remarks on this clone: It has no known antigen specificity. Per-nucleotide qualities are absent, and no much larger clonotype sits a single base away.

CDR1 and CDR2 were assigned from the germline V gene (reference sequence) as SGHAT and FQDESV. The germline ends are 8 bases apart after V is trimmed by 7 bases and J by 5 bases. The CDR3 measures 11 amino acids from cysteine to phenylalanine. This entry keeps only the CDR3 DNA: 33 bases, framed from base 1. From each donor, a single peripheral blood sample of about 110 mL on average was drawn into heparinised tubes. A BD FACSAria II and a panel including CD45RO, CCR7, CD25, CD127, CD95 and CD27 were used to sort naive, central memory, regulatory and stem cell-like memory CD4+ T cells. Every sorted population had a purity above 95%. PBMCs were separated immediately by Lymphoprep density gradient centrifugation and were stained directly, without being cultured. So that batch effects would be minimized, each experiment stained and sorted samples in pairs, pairing one healthy donor with one patient.

The chain was built from TRBV11-1 and TRBJ2-5; the D segment cannot be called with confidence. Source material: naive CD4+ T cells from blood. The intended sense of this specimen's cell subset or site label: true naive CD4+ T cells. This sequence originates from a man aged 18 to 30 in good health. DNA sequence: TGTGCCAGCAACTTCGGGGAGACCCAGTACTTC. Translated, this gives CASNFGETQYF.